A selection of T cell receptor beta chains follows, all from one sample in a study of blood T cell repertoires in COVID-19. Method: immunoSEQ multiplex PCR; TCRdb's copy keeps in-frame clones and lacks some. The sample consists of under 250,000 clones, roughly 83% of them appearing once. The specimen sequenced was peripheral blood. The source of these receptors is a man aged 35 to 55 with acute or convalescent COVID-19. Both conserved end residues are part of each CDR3. A D gene is named only where the DNA matches it firmly. Clone size, where shown, is once, few, many, or a class for clones that have expanded.

d_call | j_call | v_call | clone_size | cdr3_aa | cdr3_nt
TRBD2 | TRBJ2-1 | TRBV24-1 | . | CATSEVAGGEQFF | TGTGCCACCAGTGAAGTAGCGGGAGGTGAGCAGTTCTTC
. | TRBJ1-2 | TRBV6-2/TRBV6-3 | . | CASSAGVYGYTF | TGTGCCAGCAGTGCGGGCGTCTATGGCTACACCTTC
TRBD2 | TRBJ2-1 | TRBV15 | . | CATSTTLAGVPYNEQFF | TGTGCCACCAGCACTACTTTAGCGGGAGTGCCCTACAATGAGCAGTTCTTC
TRBD1 | TRBJ2-7 | TRBV6-1 | . | CASSAIGQGVAYEQYF | TGTGCCAGCAGTGCAATAGGACAGGGCGTAGCCTACGAGCAGTACTTC
. | TRBJ2-1 | TRBV5-1 | . | CASSNLAVSYNEQFF | TGCGCCAGCAGCAACTTAGCGGTTTCCTACAATGAGCAGTTCTTC
TRBD2 | TRBJ2-3 | TRBV6-2/TRBV6-3 | . | CASSTSPTSLHPQYF | TGTGCCAGCAGTACCAGCCCGACTAGCCTTCATCCGCAGTATTTT
TRBD2 | TRBJ2-3 | TRBV7-2 | . | CASSLVAGGDTQYF | TGTGCCAGCAGCTTAGTCGCGGGAGGGGATACGCAGTATTTT
TRBD2 | TRBJ2-7 | TRBV7-2 | . | CASSWTSASYEQYF | TGTGCCAGCAGCTGGACTAGCGCCTCCTACGAGCAGTACTTC
. | TRBJ2-6 | TRBV5-5 | . | CASSLGAGHLGANVLTF | TGTGCCAGCAGCTTGGGGGCGGGGCATCTCGGGGCCAACGTCCTGACTTTC
TRBD1 | TRBJ1-1 | TRBV11-2 | . | CASSLDRVDTEAFF | TGTGCCAGCAGCTTGGACAGGGTGGACACTGAAGCTTTCTTT
TRBD1 | TRBJ1-3 | TRBV7-2 | . | CASSSGTVGNTIYF | TGTGCCAGCAGCTCCGGGACAGTTGGAAACACCATATATTTT
TRBD2 | TRBJ2-1 | TRBV3-1/TRBV3-2 | . | CASSQFFPGLAGGNYNEQFF | TGTGCCAGCAGCCAATTTTTCCCGGGACTAGCGGGAGGAAATTACAATGAGCAGTTCTTC
. | TRBJ2-3 | TRBV18 | . | CASSPSQASTDTQYF | TGTGCCAGCTCACCAAGCCAGGCTAGCACAGATACGCAGTATTTT
. | TRBJ1-1 | TRBV7-2 | . | CASSLELNTEAFF | TGTGCCAGCAGCTTAGAGCTGAACACTGAAGCTTTCTTT
. | TRBJ2-7 | TRBV3-1/TRBV3-2 | . | CASSQDKGGKAKEQYF | TGTGCCAGCAGCCAAGATAAGGGCGGGAAGGCGAAGGAGCAGTACTTC
TRBD1 | TRBJ1-4 | TRBV7-9 | few | CASSITGQGTNEKLFF | TGTGCCAGCAGCATCACGGGACAGGGCACTAATGAAAAACTGTTTTTT
. | TRBJ2-3 | TRBV19 | . | CASSMQGISTDTQYF | TGTGCCAGTAGTATGCAGGGAATTAGCACAGATACGCAGTATTTT
. | TRBJ1-1 | TRBV5-1 | few | CASSLAGGLEAFF | TGCGCCAGCAGCTTGGCCGGGGGGCTTGAAGCTTTCTTT
. | TRBJ2-2 | TRBV6-6 | . | CASSPERTGELFF | TGTGCCAGCAGTCCCGAGCGAACCGGGGAGCTGTTTTTT
. | TRBJ1-4 | TRBV6-5 | . | CASRGPLDVPLFF | TGTGCCAGCAGGGGGCCGCTTGATGTTCCACTGTTTTTT
. | TRBJ1-2 | TRBV6-4 | . | CASSDSGGNYGYTF | TGTGCCAGCAGTGACTCCGGGGGGAACTATGGCTACACCTTC
TRBD1 | TRBJ2-7 | TRBV15 | . | CATSRAGQGPADEQYF | TGTGCCACCAGCAGGGCCGGACAGGGCCCCGCTGACGAGCAGTACTTC
TRBD2 | TRBJ2-7 | TRBV11-3 | . | CASSLDGLAGDYYEQYF | TGTGCCAGCAGCTTAGACGGACTAGCGGGAGATTACTACGAGCAGTACTTC
. | TRBJ1-3 | TRBV3-1/TRBV3-2 | few | CASSRAGNTIYF | TGTGCCAGCAGCCGTGCGGGAAACACCATATATTTT
. | TRBJ1-4 | TRBV5-1 | . | CASSLATTEGEKLFF | TGCGCCAGCAGCTTGGCCACGACAGAAGGAGAAAAACTGTTTTTT
. | TRBJ2-3 | TRBV7-3 | . | CASSPLAGDTQYF | TGTGCCAGCAGCCCCCTCGCGGGGGATACGCAGTATTTT
TRBD1 | TRBJ2-2 | TRBV2 | . | CASNGQGAGELFF | TGTGCCAGCAATGGACAGGGGGCCGGGGAGCTGTTTTTT
. | TRBJ1-1 | TRBV5-5 | once | CASSGGLLDTEAFF | TGTGCCAGCAGCGGGGGACTGTTGGACACTGAAGCTTTCTTT
TRBD2 | TRBJ2-3 | TRBV3-1/TRBV3-2 | . | CASHLAGTPKDTQYF | TGTGCCAGCCACCTAGCGGGAACGCCCAAAGATACGCAGTATTTT
. | TRBJ1-1 | TRBV5-1 | once | CASSSPEGNTEAFF | TGCGCCAGCAGCAGCCCCGAGGGGAACACTGAAGCTTTCTTT
. | TRBJ1-4 | TRBV27 | . | CASSSNYNEKLFF | TGTGCCAGCAGTTCCAACTATAATGAAAAACTGTTTTTT
TRBD2 | TRBJ2-3 | TRBV3-1/TRBV3-2 | once | CASSSSGSGSTDTQYF | TGTGCCAGCAGCTCTAGCGGGAGTGGTAGCACAGATACGCAGTATTTT
TRBD1 | TRBJ1-2 | TRBV12-3/TRBV12-4 | . | CASSPHRGRGYTF | TGTGCCAGCAGTCCCCACAGGGGGCGAGGCTACACCTTC
. | TRBJ1-2 | TRBV5-8 | . | CASSLRGNYGYTF | TGTGCCAGCAGCTTGAGAGGGAACTATGGCTACACCTTC
. | TRBJ1-4 | TRBV7-2 | . | CASSLLAQYEKLFF | TGTGCCAGCAGCTTATTGGCCCAGTACGAAAAACTGTTTTTT
TRBD1 | TRBJ1-1 | TRBV7-3 | . | CASSPTGENTEAFF | TGTGCCAGCAGCCCGACAGGGGAGAACACTGAAGCTTTCTTT
TRBD2 | TRBJ2-1 | TRBV11-2 | . | CASSSGTSGWDNEQFF | TGTGCCAGCAGCTCTGGGACTAGCGGGTGGGACAATGAGCAGTTCTTC
TRBD2 | TRBJ2-1 | TRBV30 | . | CAWRAGTAGLAGGIGEQFF | TGTGCCTGGAGGGCCGGGACAGCGGGACTAGCGGGAGGGATTGGTGAGCAGTTCTTC
TRBD2 | TRBJ2-7 | TRBV7-8 | . | CASSLNLAGSSYEQYF | TGTGCCAGCAGCTTAAATCTAGCGGGGAGCTCCTACGAGCAGTACTTC
. | TRBJ2-2 | TRBV19 | . | CASTPNIGGGIYTGELFF | TGTGCCAGTACCCCCAACATAGGTGGGGGCATTTACACCGGGGAGCTGTTTTTT
. | TRBJ1-5 | TRBV30 | . | CAWSAGYSNQPQHF | TGTGCCTGGAGTGCAGGGTATAGCAATCAGCCCCAGCATTTT
. | TRBJ2-1 | TRBV6-4 | few | CASRPDSYYNEQFF | TGTGCCAGCAGACCAGACAGTTACTACAATGAGCAGTTCTTC
. | TRBJ1-1 | TRBV5-5 | once | CASSFNRGGGTEAFF | TGTGCCAGCAGCTTTAACCGAGGGGGAGGGACTGAAGCTTTCTTT